The 32 T cell receptor beta chains below come from one sample, sequenced in a study of beta chain features in type 1 diabetes. Sequenced material consisted of expressed TCRB transcripts (all of the isolated RNA was reverse transcribed). Libraries were prepared by immunoSEQ multiplex PCR; TCRdb keeps only in-frame clonotypes and omits some of them. The sample records about 180,000 clones, 10% to 15% being singletons. The sequenced sample consisted of central memory CD4+ T cells from blood. Source of these receptors: a woman in her late teens or twenties in good health.

This clone has a handful of counts. The chain uses TRBV27 and TRBJ2-1; TRBD2 matches 9 bases. The germline gives CDR1 MNHEY, CDR2 SMNVEV (reference sequence). The CDR3 is 16 amino acids. V lost 4 bases to trimming and J lost 6 bases; unmatched junction nucleotides: 10. CDR3 sequence: CASSSPTSGARNEQFF. The CDR3 DNA is TGTGCCAGCAGTTCGCCGACTAGCGGAGCGCGCAATGAGCAGTTCTTC.

The V call is TRBV7-2, the J call TRBJ2-3, with 9 bases matching TRBD2. Germline assignment: CDR1 SGHTA and CDR2 FQGNSA. The CDR3 consists of 15 residues. After removal of 5 bases from V and 2 bases from J, the junction contained 5 bases not matched to a gene. CDR3: CASSQGGRDTDTQYF. In DNA, the CDR3 is TGTGCCAGCAGCCAGGGCGGGAGGGACACAGATACGCAGTATTTT. The whole variable domain, filled in from reference TRBV7-2 and TRBJ2-3, reads GAGVSQSPSNKVTEKGKDVELRCDPISGHTALYWYRQSLGQGLEFLIYFQGNSAPDKSGLPSDRFSAERTGGSVSTLTIQRTQQEDSAVYLCASSQGGRDTDTQYFGPGTRLTVL.

This clone was seen more than once but under ten times. The rearrangement links TRBV9 to TRBJ2-2; 7 nucleotides align to TRBD1. CDR3 length: 15 amino acids. CDR1 is SGDLS, CDR2 YYNGEE, per germline. V dropped 4 bases and J dropped 1; count of bases not matched to a gene: 4. CDR3 in amino acids: CASSPWTGNTGELFF. The CDR3 DNA reads as TGTGCCAGCAGCCCCTGGACAGGGAACACCGGGGAGCTGTTTTTT.

The rearrangement uses TRBV30 and TRBJ2-1; TRBD1 aligns across 9 bases. Germline CDR1 is GTSNPN and CDR2 is SVGIG (reference sequence). The CDR3 spans 14 residues. V shed 2 bases, J shed 3 bases, and the junction held 2 bases outside the gene matches. The CDR3, as DNA: TGTGCCTGGAGTCAGGACAGGGGCTACAATGAGCAGTTCTTC. Translation gives CAWSQDRGYNEQFF.

The gene calls are TRBV10-3 and TRBJ1-2; tentative D call: TRBD1 (6 bases). The CDR3 sequence is 12 residues long. Per germline, CDR1 ENHRY and CDR2 SYGVKD. V lost 4 bases and J lost 4, with 7 bases in between. The CDR3 reads CAISAGVYGYTF. The CDR3 bases are TGTGCCATCAGTGCAGGGGTCTATGGCTACACCTTC.

This chain links TRBV30 with TRBJ2-7, with D uncertain. CDR1 is GTSNPN and CDR2 is SVGIG in the germline V gene (reference sequence). Trimming took 4 bases from V and 5 from J, leaving 12 bases between them. The CDR3 sequence is 12 residues long. The CDR3 sequence is CAWMVGHHEQYF. Written as DNA, the CDR3 is TGTGCCTGGATGGTGGGCCACCACGAGCAGTACTTC.

The CDR3 loop reads CASSLGFRAMDYEQYF. The CDR3 DNA reads as TGTGCCAGCAGCTTAGGATTCAGGGCTATGGATTACGAGCAGTACTTC. This chain links TRBV7-2 with TRBJ2-7, with D possibly matching TRBD1 (5 bases). V dropped 1 base and J dropped 4 bases, with 17 bases sitting between them. Germline-derived CDR1 and CDR2 are SGHTA and FQGNSA. The CDR3 length is 16 residues.

V is TRBV27 and J is TRBJ2-7, with 7 bases matching TRBD1. The CDR3 extends over 14 amino acids. Losses at the gene ends were 5 bases for V and 1 base for J; bases not matched to a gene: 5. Germline lookup yields CDR1 MNHEY and CDR2 SMNVEV (reference sequence). The CDR3 bases are TGTGCCAGCAGTGTGGGACAGAGATCCTACGAGCAGTACTTC. It specifies CASSVGQRSYEQYF.

This chain joins TRBV18 and TRBJ2-5; D is uncertain. Germline V lookup: CDR1 KGHSH, CDR2 LQKENI. This CDR3 spans 13 amino acids. The V end lost 0 bases, the J end lost 3 bases, and 5 bases lay between the germline ends. Written as DNA, the CDR3 is TGTGCCAGCTCACCACCCGAGGAAGAGACCCAGTACTTC. Amino acid sequence: CASSPPEEETQYF.

This clone turned up a few times. The chain recombines TRBV2 with TRBJ2-7; TRBD2 is a possible D gene (6 bases). V lost 2 bases and J lost 5, with 13 bases in between. Germline V gene sequence: CDR1 SNHLY, CDR2 FYNNEI. The length of the CDR3 is 14 residues. In nucleotides, the CDR3 is TGTGCCAGCAGTGAAAGGCCGGGGGACGACGAGCAGTACTTC. Amino acid sequence: CASSERPGDDEQYF.

The rearrangement uses TRBV28 and TRBJ1-1, with a possible D match to TRBD1 (6 bases). Germline V lookup: CDR1 MDHEN, CDR2 SYDVKM. V lost 2 bases to trimming and J lost 11 bases, with 12 bases between them. This CDR3 region has 12 residues. In nucleotides, the CDR3 is TGTGCCAGCAGTTTACGAACAGGGCTGGCTTTCTTT. Translating it yields CASSLRTGLAFF. The variable domain in full, completed from reference TRBV28 and TRBJ1-1, reads DVKVTQSSRYLVKRTGEKVFLECVQDMDHENMFWYRQDPGLGLRLIYFSYDVKMKEKGDIPEGYSVSREKKERFSLILESASTNQTSMYLCASSLRTGLAFFGQGTRLTVV.

This chain uses TRBV9 with TRBJ1-2; a possible D gene is TRBD1 (5 bases). The CDR3 loop spans 15 amino acids. CDR1 SGDLS and CDR2 YYNGEE come from the germline V gene. The V end was cut by 2 bases, the J end by 0 bases, with 11 bases between. In nucleotides, the CDR3 is TGTGCCAGCAGCGTGTTTCGGGGGGCTAACTATGGCTACACCTTC. Encoded protein: CASSVFRGANYGYTF.

V is TRBV14 and J is TRBJ2-3, with TRBD2 identical over 8 bases. The CDR3 is made up of 15 amino acids. V gave up 4 bases and J gave up 1 base; unmatched junction bases: 4. Germline V CDR1 and CDR2: SGHDN, FVKESK. CDR3 residues: CASSPGTRGTDTQYF. CDR3 DNA: TGTGCCAGCAGCCCCGGGACTAGGGGCACAGATACGCAGTATTTT.

The sample holds a few counts of this clone. The chain has TRBV19 and TRBJ1-1, with D maybe TRBD1 (6 bases). Trimming stripped 2 bases from V and 1 base from J, with 8 bases between. Germline V lookup: CDR1 LNHDA, CDR2 SQIVND (reference sequence). This CDR3 is 14 amino acids long. Here the CDR3 DNA reads TGTGCCAGTAGTATACCGGGACAGAACACTGAAGCTTTCTTT. Protein product: CASSIPGQNTEAFF.

This clone was detected only a few times. This chain joins TRBV20-1 and TRBJ1-2, with a tentative D call TRBD1 (5 bases). Looked up from germline, CDR1 is DFQATT and CDR2 is SNEGSKA (reference sequence). This CDR3 has 11 amino acids. V was pared by 2 bases and J by 8 bases, with 9 bases between. CDR3 sequence: CSARSGRGYTF. The CDR3, as DNA: TGCAGTGCTAGATCAGGGCGCGGCTACACCTTC.

V is TRBV6-5 and J is TRBJ1-2; the D gene is possibly TRBD1 (5 bases). The V and J ends lost 0 bases and 7 bases respectively, with 12 bases between them. Germline values: CDR1 MNHEY, CDR2 SVGAGI. The CDR3 consists of 14 residues. This chain's CDR3 is CASSYSYRTSGYTF. CDR3 nucleotide sequence: TGTGCCAGCAGTTACTCGTACAGGACGAGTGGCTACACCTTC.

This clone turned up a few times. The rearrangement joins TRBV7-9 to TRBJ1-2; 11 bases match TRBD1. Germline V CDR1 and CDR2: SEHNR, FQNEAQ (reference sequence). V lost 5 bases, J lost 5 bases, and 7 bases stayed unmatched. The CDR3 sequence is 15 residues long. The DNA of the CDR3 is TGTGCCAGCAGCCTGGGACAGGGGGTAAAGTATGGCTACACCTTC. It yields the protein CASSLGQGVKYGYTF. The full variable domain, completed using reference TRBV7-9 and TRBJ1-2, is DTGVSQNPRHKITKRGQNVTFRCDPISEHNRLYWYRQTLGQGPEFLTYFQNEAQLEKSRLLSDRFSAERPKGSFSTLEIQRTEQGDSAMYLCASSLGQGVKYGYTFGSGTRLTVV.

A few counts support this clone. The genes are TRBV7-9 and TRBJ2-1, with 13 bases aligning to TRBD2. The CDR3 loop spans 15 amino acids. Germline CDR1 reads SEHNR; CDR2 reads FQNEAQ (reference sequence). Trimming removed 2 bases from V and 7 bases from J; junction bases left unmatched: 2. The CDR3 sequence: CASSLILAGGNEQFF. The CDR3 nucleotides are TGTGCCAGCAGCTTAATACTAGCGGGGGGGAATGAGCAGTTCTTC.

This sequence joins TRBV5-1 and TRBJ2-5, with 9 bases lining up with TRBD2. Germline CDR1 SGHRS, CDR2 YFSETQ. This CDR3 has 16 amino acids. The V segment lost 4 bases and the J segment 1 base; nucleotides outside the gene matches: 8. CDR3 nucleotide sequence: TGCGCCAGCAGCCCCGGCCCAGCGGGAGGCCAAGAGACCCAGTACTTC. It translates to CASSPGPAGGQETQYF.

J is TRBJ1-1 and V is TRBV4-3, with TRBD1 matching over 7 bases. V shed 1 base, J shed 5 bases, and the junction held 7 bases outside the gene matches. This CDR3 region has 15 residues. The germline V gene encodes CDR1 LGHNA and CDR2 YSLEER. In nucleotides, the CDR3 is TGCGCCAGCAGCCAAGGAAGGACAGGAGGAACTGAAGCTTTCTTT. This translates into CASSQGRTGGTEAFF.

This clone has only a few counts. The chain uses TRBV5-1 and TRBJ2-3; no clear D gene. Looked up from germline, CDR1 is SGHRS and CDR2 is YFSETQ. This CDR3 has 15 residues. V dropped 0 bases and J dropped 2 bases, with 10 bases sitting between them. The CDR3 DNA sequence: TGCGCCAGCAGCTTGGTCGGGTCCTCCACAGATACGCAGTATTTT. Translating it yields CASSLVGSSTDTQYF.

This chain links TRBV6-5 with TRBJ1-1; D possibly corresponds to TRBD1 (6 bases). The V end was cut by 6 bases, the J end by 1 base, with 15 bases between. The CDR3 runs 15 residues. Germline loops: CDR1 MNHEY, CDR2 SVGAGI. For the CDR3, the DNA is TGTGCCAGCAGACCGGACAGTCGCGAGAACACTGAAGCTTTCTTT. Its translation: CASRPDSRENTEAFF.

This clone was seen a few times. V gene TRBV5-1 combines with J gene TRBJ1-1, with D unresolved. The CDR3 runs to 14 residues. Trimming took off 6 bases at V and 2 bases at J, with 14 bases between the two ends. Germline CDR1 SGHRS, CDR2 YFSETQ. DNA of the CDR3: TGCGCCAGCAAAGCGGGGATCTCCAACACTGAAGCTTTCTTT. Its translation is CASKAGISNTEAFF.

This clone has a single count. The rearrangement joins TRBV6-5 to TRBJ1-2; D call uncertain. The CDR3 is 16 residues long. Trimming pared 4 bases from V and 4 bases from J, leaving 19 bases between. From germline, CDR1 is MNHEY and CDR2 SVGAGI. CDR3 amino acids: CASSSTERGRSYGYTF. The CDR3 region has the DNA TGTGCCAGCAGTTCCACCGAACGAGGGAGGTCCTATGGCTACACCTTC.

This clone was detected a few times. V is TRBV5-1 and J is TRBJ2-5; perhaps TRBD1 as D (6 bases). The ends were cut back, 7 bases at V and 0 bases at J, with 10 bases in the middle. CDR1 is SGHRS and CDR2 is YFSETQ in the germline V gene. CDR3 size: 13 residues. CDR3 in amino acids: CASVRTDQETQYF. The CDR3 DNA sequence: TGCGCCAGCGTACGGACAGACCAAGAGACCCAGTACTTC. Variable domain in full (rest from reference TRBV5-1 and TRBJ2-5): KAGVTQTPRYLIKTRGQQVTLSCSPISGHRSVSWYQQTPGQGLQFLFEYFSETQRNKGNFPGRFSGRQFSNSRSEMNVSTLELGDSALYLCASVRTDQETQYFGPGTRLLVL.

This clone was seen ten or more times. The rearrangement uses TRBV5-1 and TRBJ2-6, with 7 bases that match TRBD2. Unmatched junction bases numbered 6, after V lost 4 bases and J lost 2 bases. The CDR3 runs 16 residues. The germline CDR1 and CDR2 sequences are SGHRS and YFSETQ. This CDR3 reads CASSVLGRAGANVLTF. CDR3 bases: TGCGCCAGCAGCGTGTTGGGGAGGGCTGGGGCCAACGTCCTGACTTTC.

This clone was recorded a few times. The chain employs TRBV7-3 and TRBJ2-1; 9 nucleotides agree with TRBD2. This CDR3 region has 17 residues. With V trimmed by 0 bases and J by 5 bases, 8 bases remained unmatched. Looked up from germline, CDR1 is SGHTA and CDR2 is FQGTGA. CDR3 loop: CASSLTRAGGFNNEQFF. The CDR3 bases are TGTGCCAGCAGCTTAACTCGGGCGGGAGGGTTCAACAATGAGCAGTTCTTC.

The V and J genes are TRBV7-2 and TRBJ1-1, with 7 bases fitting TRBD1. The ends lost 4 bases at V and 5 bases at J; junction bases unmatched: 7. The CDR3 is 14 amino acids. Germline V gene lookup returns CDR1 SGHTA and CDR2 FQGNSA. The chain's CDR3 is CASSSTGSGTEAFF. CDR3 DNA sequence: TGTGCCAGCAGCTCGACAGGGTCGGGGACTGAAGCTTTCTTT.

This chain links TRBV10-3 with TRBJ1-1; D remains unclear. Germline loops: CDR1 ENHRY, CDR2 SYGVKD. V shed 4 bases and J shed 2 bases, with 17 bases lying between them. The length of the CDR3 is 16 residues. Here the CDR3 reads CAISGKNDGLNTEAFF. The CDR3 DNA reads TGTGCCATCAGTGGGAAAAACGACGGACTCAACACTGAAGCTTTCTTT.

The chain uses TRBV25-1 and TRBJ2-7; the D gene is possibly TRBD1 (6 bases). V was cut by 1 base and J by 5 bases, with 15 bases left in between. The CDR3 is made up of 15 amino acids. Germline V gene data show CDR1 as MGHDK and CDR2 as SYGVNS. The CDR3 region is CASSESSRGPHEQYF. CDR3 nucleotide sequence: TGTGCCAGCAGTGAATCTTCCAGGGGACCGCACGAGCAGTACTTC.

Only one count was recorded for this clone. The chain links TRBV28 to TRBJ2-7, with D perhaps TRBD2 (6 bases). Germline CDR1 reads MDHEN; CDR2 reads SYDVKM. The CDR3 loop spans 15 amino acids. Between the trimmed V and J ends, which lost 5 bases and 5 bases, there was a span of 19 bases. The CDR3 sequence is CASSPPGGKRDEQYF. The CDR3 region has the DNA TGTGCCAGCAGTCCCCCCGGAGGGAAGCGAGACGAGCAGTACTTC.

This clone was detected ten times or more. V usage is TRBV15 and J usage is TRBJ2-5; the D gene is possibly TRBD2 (5 bases). V was pared by 0 bases and J by 5 bases, with 16 bases between. CDR1 and CDR2 (germline): LNHNV, YYDKDF (reference sequence). The CDR3 covers 16 residues. The DNA of the CDR3 is TGTGCCACCAGCAGAGATGCCGGCGGGCCCCGGGAGACCCAGTACTTC. Its translation is CATSRDAGGPRETQYF.